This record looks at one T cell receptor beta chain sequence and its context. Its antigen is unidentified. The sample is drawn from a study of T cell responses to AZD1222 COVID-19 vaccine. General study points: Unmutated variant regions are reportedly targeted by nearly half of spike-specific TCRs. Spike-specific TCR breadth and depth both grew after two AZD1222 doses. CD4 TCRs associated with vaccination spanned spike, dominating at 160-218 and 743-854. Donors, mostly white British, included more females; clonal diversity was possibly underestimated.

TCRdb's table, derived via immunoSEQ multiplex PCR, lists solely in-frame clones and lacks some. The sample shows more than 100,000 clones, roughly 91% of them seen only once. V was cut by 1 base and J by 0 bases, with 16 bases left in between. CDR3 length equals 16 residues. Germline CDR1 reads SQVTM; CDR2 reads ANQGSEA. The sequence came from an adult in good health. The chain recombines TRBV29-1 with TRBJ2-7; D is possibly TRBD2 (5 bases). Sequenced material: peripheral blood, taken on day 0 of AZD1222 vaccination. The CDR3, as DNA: TGCAGCGTTGAAGGCGGGCCCCGGGTTAACTCCTACGAGCAGTACTTC. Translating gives CSVEGGPRVNSYEQYF.